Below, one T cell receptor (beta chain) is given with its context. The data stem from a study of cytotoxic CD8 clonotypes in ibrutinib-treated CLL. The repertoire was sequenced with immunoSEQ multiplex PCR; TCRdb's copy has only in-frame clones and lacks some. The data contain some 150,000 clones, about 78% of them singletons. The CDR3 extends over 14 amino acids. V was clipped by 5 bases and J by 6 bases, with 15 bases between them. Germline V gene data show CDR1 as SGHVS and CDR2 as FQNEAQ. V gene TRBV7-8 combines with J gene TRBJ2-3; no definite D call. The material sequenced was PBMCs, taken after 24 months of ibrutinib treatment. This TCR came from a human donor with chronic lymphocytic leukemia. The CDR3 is CASSGRVLWDTQYF. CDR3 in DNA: TGTGCCAGCAGCGGCCGGGTCCTCTGGGATACGCAGTATTTT.